This TCR beta chain appears in the sequencing data of a study of ipilimumab plus nivolumab after autologous stem cell transplantation. As for the study in general: Myeloma patients were high-risk transplant-naive or relapsed within 3 years of first autologous transplant. General study points: Per the authors, repertoire, Treg and microbiota data justify further study.

Measured with immunoSEQ multiplex PCR; TCRdb has only the in-frame clones, and not every one. The sample lists about 43,000 clones; about 88% were seen once. This CDR3 comprises 15 residues. Per the germline V gene, CDR1 is SGHRS and CDR2 is YFSETQ. The germline V and J ends were trimmed by 0 bases and 4 bases, with 13 bases remaining between them. Starting 14 to 28 days after autologous transplant, ipilimumab 1 mg/kg was given. This clone is a singleton in its sample. Its matching antigen is unknown. Here the sequenced sample was PBMCs, taken in a trial of ipilimumab plus nivolumab as post-transplant consolidation. The rearrangement joins TRBV5-1 to TRBJ2-5; weak D call: TRBD1 (5 bases). The TCR comes from a male donor with multiple myeloma. The CDR3 reads CASSLAQASGETQYF. The CDR3 DNA reads TGCGCCAGCAGCTTGGCACAGGCTTCGGGAGAGACCCAGTACTTC.